This record covers a single TCR beta chain. Its antigen is undetermined. The CDR3 end lies 3 residues beyond the end of the read and is filled in from the germline J gene. The repertoire was sequenced with immunoSEQ multiplex PCR; TCRdb's copy has only in-frame clones and lacks some. This sample lists about 32,000 clones; its ten largest clones have 4.3%. These data belong to a study of T cells in women clearing cervical HPV infection. Findings of the study overall: Richness differences could reflect unmeasured T-cell content per sample. CIN3+ cases had significantly higher TCR richness than controls; evenness did not differ.

The CDR3 spans 14 residues. Germline assignment: CDR1 SGHAT and CDR2 FQNNGV. Trimming removed 4 bases from V and 6 bases from J, with 14 bases in between. The receptor was isolated from a woman aged 18 to 75 with a cervical HPV16 infection that either progressed to CIN3+ or cleared (not recorded which). The chain joins TRBV11-2 to TRBJ2-3; D ambiguous. The specimen was blood buffy coat. Here the CDR3 reads CASSSQGSGDTQYF. CDR3 bases read: TGTGCCAGCAGCTCCCAAGGCAGTGGTGATACG.